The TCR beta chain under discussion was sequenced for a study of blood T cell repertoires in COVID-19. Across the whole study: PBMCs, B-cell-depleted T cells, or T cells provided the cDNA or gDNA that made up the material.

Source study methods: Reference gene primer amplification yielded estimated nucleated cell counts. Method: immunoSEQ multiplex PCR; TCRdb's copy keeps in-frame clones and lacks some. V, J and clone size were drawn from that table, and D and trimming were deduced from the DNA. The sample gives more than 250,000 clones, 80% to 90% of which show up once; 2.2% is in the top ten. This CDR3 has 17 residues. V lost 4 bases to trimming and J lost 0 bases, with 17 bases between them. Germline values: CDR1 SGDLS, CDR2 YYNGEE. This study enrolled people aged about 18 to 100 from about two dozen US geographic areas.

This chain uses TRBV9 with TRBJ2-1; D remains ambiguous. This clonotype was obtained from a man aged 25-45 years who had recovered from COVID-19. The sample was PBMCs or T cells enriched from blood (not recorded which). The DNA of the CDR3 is TGTGCCAGCAGCCCGTCCCTATTCTCTCGCTCCTACAATGAGCAGTTCTTC. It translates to CASSPSLFSRSYNEQFF.